Presented here are 9 T cell receptor beta chains from one specimen sequenced in a study of T cells in Graves' hyperthyroidism and ophthalmopathy. From RNA transcripts, TCR beta CDR3 regions were amplified. The TCR CDR3 first-round RT-PCR relied on the HTBI primer set. TCRdb re-called the multiplex PCR reads through MiXCR, storing one row per CDR3 protein. The repertoire holds approximately 630,000 distinct CDR3 sequences, around 15% seen once, with approximately 3.8% in the top ten. Sample: blood. The receptors here all came from a woman in her twenties or thirties with Graves' hyperthyroidism.

There are a few counts of this clonotype. The V and J genes are TRBV6-1 and TRBJ2-1, with a weak D call TRBD1 (5 bases). The CDR3 extends over 13 amino acids. Looked up from germline, CDR1 is MNHNS and CDR2 is SASEGT. The V gene lost 6 bases and the J gene lost 6 bases, with 12 bases spanning the gap. The CDR3 sequence is CASRNHRSNEQFF. The CDR3 DNA follows: TGTGCCAGCAGAAACCACAGGAGCAATGAGCAGTTCTTC.

This rearrangement joins TRBV4-1 to TRBJ2-3; 8 positions match TRBD2. The CDR3 runs to 15 residues. Germline CDR1 is MGHRA and CDR2 is YSYEKL. Losses at the gene ends were 3 bases for V and 4 bases for J; bases not matched to a gene: 6. The CDR3 nucleotides read TGCGCCAGCAGCCAGGAGGGACTAGGCTCAGATACGCAGTATTTT. Its translation: CASSQEGLGSDTQYF.

The CDR3 here is CASRLTNRADTEAFF. CDR3 sequence (DNA): TGTGCCAGCAGGTTAACCAACAGGGCGGACACTGAAGCTTTCTTT. V gene TRBV12-3 or TRBV12-4 combines with J gene TRBJ1-1, with D possibly being TRBD1 (6 bases). Trimming pared 6 bases from V and 3 bases from J, leaving 17 bases between. This CDR3 region has 15 residues.

This clonotype was detected ten times or more. The chain recombines TRBV7-8 with TRBJ2-7; 13 bases agree with TRBD2. The CDR3 length is 18 residues. Germline trimming cut 4 bases from V and 2 bases from J; bases unmatched to any gene: 11. Germline CDR1 and CDR2: SGHVS and FQNEAQ. The CDR3 region has the DNA TGTGCCAGCAGCTACTCCACCCCAGGACTAGCGGGAGCCTACGAGCAGTACTTC. It translates to CASSYSTPGLAGAYEQYF. Full variable domain (remainder filled in from reference TRBV7-8 and TRBJ2-7): GAGVSQSPRYKVAKRGQDVALRCDPISGHVSLFWYQQALGQGPEFLTYFQNEAQLDKSGLPSDRFFAERPEGSVSTLKIQRTQQEDSAVYLCASSYSTPGLAGAYEQYFGPGTRLTVT.

This clonotype has only a few counts. The rearrangement links TRBV3-1 to TRBJ2-1; D tentatively reads TRBD1 or TRBD2 (5 bases each). Germline V gene lookup returns CDR1 LGHDT and CDR2 YNNKEL (reference sequence). V was trimmed by 0 bases and J by 0 bases, leaving 18 bases between them. CDR3 length: 19 residues. The DNA of the CDR3 is TGTGCCAGCAGCCAAGAACCCGGGACCCCCTGGTACTCCTACAATGAGCAGTTCTTC. Translating gives CASSQEPGTPWYSYNEQFF.

This chain links TRBV5-1 with TRBJ2-1, with 14 bases lining up with TRBD2. V shed 6 bases and J 6 bases; nucleotides not matched to a gene: 11. Germline CDR1 SGHRS, CDR2 YFSETQ. CDR3 size: 17 residues. The CDR3, as DNA: TGCGCCAGCACCTCGGGACTAGCGGGGGTGACGAGCAATGAGCAGTTCTTC. Translation gives CASTSGLAGVTSNEQFF.

This clonotype was found a few times. V is TRBV7-9 and J is TRBJ2-4, with D possibly being TRBD1 or TRBD2 (5 bases each). This CDR3 region has 16 residues. Trimming removed 0 bases at V and 0 bases at J, with 9 bases between. The germline CDR1 and CDR2 sequences are SEHNR and FQNEAQ (reference sequence). CDR3 residues: CASSLAGTVAKNIQYF. The DNA for the CDR3 is TGTGCCAGCAGCTTAGCAGGGACGGTAGCCAAAAACATTCAGTACTTC.

This clonotype has a count of ten or more. The rearrangement joins TRBV3-1 to TRBJ2-7, with a tentative D call TRBD1 (6 bases). This CDR3 is 15 amino acids long. Germline V CDR1 and CDR2: LGHDT, YNNKEL (reference sequence). V dropped 1 base and J dropped 1 base, with 11 bases sitting between them. The CDR3 loop is CASSQATGKSYEQYF. CDR3 in DNA: TGTGCCAGCAGCCAAGCTACAGGGAAGTCCTACGAGCAGTACTTC.

There are many counts of this clonotype. At one end the junction does not follow the germline gene, possibly because of a read error. The chain carries TRBV20-1 and TRBJ2-1; 8 bases map to TRBD2. The CDR3 is made up of 16 amino acids. Germline-derived CDR1 and CDR2 are DFQATT and SNEGSKA (reference sequence). CDR3 coding DNA: TGCAGTGCTGGAGAGTGGCGGGAGGACGATTACAATGAGCAGTTCTTC. It translates to CSAGEWREDDYNEQFF.